The 25 T cell receptor beta chains presented below share a single source sample, sequenced in a study of T cells in Graves' hyperthyroidism and ophthalmopathy. It was RNA transcripts that yielded the amplified TCR beta CDR3 regions. Initially, a first-round RT-PCR of the TCR CDR3 employed the HTBI primer set. TCRdb itself ran the multiplex PCR reads through MiXCR, one entry per CDR3 protein. Among hundreds of thousands of distinct CDR3 sequences listed, 14% were seen once. The specimen sequenced was blood. Receptors were obtained from a woman under 30 with Graves' hyperthyroidism.

This clonotype was picked up a small number of times. The chain joins TRBV14 to TRBJ1-2; maybe TRBD1 (6 bases). The CDR3 totals 15 residues. Germline assignment: CDR1 SGHDN and CDR2 FVKESK. Trimming cost V 5 bases and J 7 bases, with 20 bases left between them. The CDR3 protein is CASSEQGVGGGGYTF. In DNA form, the CDR3 reads TGTGCCAGCAGCGAACAGGGAGTCGGGGGTGGTGGCTACACCTTC.

The J gene is TRBJ2-2, the V gene TRBV28; tentatively, D is TRBD1 (6 bases). The CDR3 spans 15 residues. Trimming took off 3 bases at V and 6 bases at J, with 14 bases between the two ends. Germline lookup yields CDR1 MDHEN and CDR2 SYDVKM. In DNA, the CDR3 is TGTGCCAGCAGTTTCACCAGGGGAAGGGCCGGGGAGCTGTTTTTT. This translates into CASSFTRGRAGELFF.

This clonotype was detected ten times or more. The chain couples TRBV6-1 to TRBJ2-1; 8 bases align to TRBD2. The germline V gene encodes CDR1 MNHNS and CDR2 SASEGT. V lost 3 bases and J lost 1; bases outside the gene matches: 5. The CDR3 covers 16 residues. In DNA form, the CDR3 reads TGTGCCAGCAGTGATCGGGGCGGGGGGTCCTACAATGAGCAGTTCTTC. Residues: CASSDRGGGSYNEQFF.

This clonotype occurred many times. V usage is TRBV11-2 and J usage is TRBJ2-7; 10 bases are shared with TRBD1. Germline assignment: CDR1 SGHAT and CDR2 FQNNGV. The length of the CDR3 is 13 residues. J gave up 7 bases and V 3 bases, and 3 bases lay outside the gene matches. The CDR3 bases are TGTGCCAGCAGCTTCCCGGGACAGGGGGAGCAGTACTTC. It translates to CASSFPGQGEQYF.

The chain is built from TRBV28 and TRBJ2-3; perhaps TRBD2 as D (5 bases). The germline V gene has CDR1 MDHEN and CDR2 SYDVKM. The length of the CDR3 is 15 residues. The V gene lost 11 bases and the J gene lost 5 bases, with 23 bases spanning the gap. The CDR3 sequence is CACGLRGQAQDTQYF. In DNA, the CDR3 is TGTGCCTGCGGACTCCGTGGGCAGGCCCAAGATACGCAGTATTTT.

This clonotype was counted a few times. The CDR3 bases are TGTGCCACCACCAACCCAGCTACCTGGACTAGCGGGAGTCACACCGGGGAGCTGTTTTTT. Protein sequence: CATTNPATWTSGSHTGELFF. The rearrangement links TRBV19 to TRBJ2-2; TRBD2 aligns across 13 bases. The J segment lost 3 bases and the V segment lost 10 bases, leaving 20 bases of the junction unmatched. CDR3 length: 20 residues. The germline CDR1 and CDR2 sequences are LNHDA and SQIVND (reference sequence).

This clonotype was counted at least ten times. The rearrangement links TRBV11-2 to TRBJ2-1; TRBD2 aligns across 11 bases. Germline trimming cut 4 bases from V and 8 bases from J; bases unmatched to any gene: 7. CDR3 length: 15 residues. Germline CDR1 and CDR2: SGHAT and FQNNGV. In DNA form, the CDR3 reads TGTGCCAGCAGCTCCAGACTAGCGGGAAGCGATGAGCAGTTCTTC. Its translation: CASSSRLAGSDEQFF.

This clonotype came up many times. The V call is TRBV24-1, the J call TRBJ1-1; unclear D gene. Germline CDR1 KGHDR, CDR2 SFDVKD. The CDR3 loop spans 15 amino acids. Trimming cost V 1 base and J 0 bases, with 8 bases left between them. The CDR3 is CATSDFRRLNTEAFF. Here the CDR3 DNA reads TGTGCCACCAGTGATTTTAGGAGATTGAACACTGAAGCTTTCTTT.

As regards this clonotype: One junction end disagrees with the germline gene, perhaps due to a read error. J is TRBJ2-5 and V is TRBV4-1, with 10 bases that match TRBD2. Per germline, CDR1 MGHRA and CDR2 YSYEKL. The CDR3 covers 16 residues. CDR3 sequence (DNA): TGCGCCAGCAGCAATGAGCGGGAGGGCCTAGGGGGAACGTCGCACTTC. It is translated as CASSNEREGLGGTSHF.

Note on this clonotype: A much larger clone is a single base away; this may be a read error. The genes are TRBV20-1 and TRBJ2-1, with D possibly TRBD1 on 5 matching bases. This CDR3 comprises 16 residues. CDR1 is DFQATT and CDR2 is SNEGSKA in the germline V gene (reference sequence). CDR3 sequence reads: CGARDLETVFYNEQFF. The CDR3 DNA reads TGCGGTGCTAGAGATCTTGAGACAGTCTTTTACAATGAGCAGTTCTTC.

This clonotype showed up many times. The chain uses TRBV28 and TRBJ2-7, with 8 nucleotides matching TRBD1. With 1 base clipped from V and 2 bases from J, the junction kept 13 bases outside the gene matches. This CDR3 region has 18 residues. Germline loops: CDR1 MDHEN, CDR2 SYDVKM. CDR3 sequence: CASSLFPKEDREAYEQYF. In nucleotides, the CDR3 is TGTGCCAGCAGTTTATTCCCTAAGGAGGACAGGGAAGCCTACGAGCAGTACTTC.

This clonotype was found many times. This chain connects TRBV18 to TRBJ1-4; D is unresolved. Germline assignment: CDR1 KGHSH and CDR2 LQKENI. The CDR3 is 18 residues long. V gave up 6 bases and J gave up 0 bases, with 20 bases separating them. The CDR3 coding sequence is TGTGCCAGCTCGCTTGCGATCGCTTCCGTCGCAACTAATGAAAAACTGTTTTTT. Translation: CASSLAIASVATNEKLFF.

V gene TRBV9 combines with J gene TRBJ1-3, with TRBD1 matching 7 bases. CDR3 length: 15 amino acids. The germline gives CDR1 SGDLS, CDR2 YYNGEE. V was clipped by 4 bases and J by 0 bases; unmatched bases: 4. This CDR3 reads CASSWDSHSGNTIYF. The CDR3 DNA is TGTGCCAGCAGCTGGGACAGCCACTCTGGAAACACCATATATTTT.

This clonotype was counted ten times or more. V is TRBV18 and J is TRBJ2-7; 9 bases line up with TRBD1. Germline V gene data show CDR1 as KGHSH and CDR2 as LQKENI. J was trimmed by 1 base and V by 0 bases; bases with no gene match: 1. The CDR3 length is 15 residues. CDR3 region: CASSPPTGGSYEQYF. As DNA, the CDR3 is TGTGCCAGCTCACCACCGACAGGGGGATCCTACGAGCAGTACTTC.

This clonotype was seen repeatedly, ten times or more. The chain employs TRBV28 and TRBJ1-2; D might be TRBD1 (6 bases). This CDR3 is built from 14 residues. Germline values: CDR1 MDHEN, CDR2 SYDVKM. Between the trimmed V and J ends, which lost 3 bases and 5 bases, there was a span of 13 bases. CDR3 residues: CASSLDNRVYGYTF. CDR3 in DNA: TGTGCCAGCAGTTTGGACAACAGGGTGTATGGCTACACCTTC.

This clonotype was detected many times. The chain couples TRBV5-6 to TRBJ2-5; D unresolved. CDR1 and CDR2 from the germline V gene are SGHDT and YYEEEE. V gave up 1 base and J gave up 4 bases, with 8 bases separating them. This CDR3 comprises 13 residues. The CDR3 loop reads CASSLWFSETQYF. The CDR3 DNA follows: TGTGCCAGCAGCTTGTGGTTCTCAGAGACCCAGTACTTC. The complete variable domain, with remaining parts taken from reference TRBV5-6 and TRBJ2-5, reads DAGVTQSPTHLIKTRGQQVTLRCSPKSGHDTVSWYQQALGQGPQFIFQYYEEEERQRGNFPDRFSGHQFPNYSSELNVNALLLGDSALYLCASSLWFSETQYFGPGTRLLVL.

This clonotype was picked up a small number of times. The V call is TRBV10-2, the J call TRBJ2-1; TRBD2 aligns across 10 bases. Germline CDR1 WSHSY, CDR2 SAAADI. CDR3 length equals 19 residues. V trimming: 2 bases; J trimming: 1 base; junction bases outside the gene matches: 11. The CDR3 sequence: CASSENPLTSGRSYNEQFF. For the CDR3, the DNA is TGCGCCAGCAGTGAGAATCCCCTGACTAGCGGGCGATCCTACAATGAGCAGTTCTTC.

This clonotype was observed many times. The chain has TRBV20-1 and TRBJ1-2; D call uncertain. The CDR3 runs to 13 residues. The germline V gene has CDR1 DFQATT and CDR2 SNEGSKA (reference sequence). Between the trimmed V and J ends, which lost 5 bases and 5 bases, there was a span of 15 bases. CDR3 bases: TGCAGTGCTTTTAAAAATGGGCGATATGGCTACACCTTC. Protein: CSAFKNGRYGYTF.

The chain carries TRBV7-8 and TRBJ2-4, with a possible D match to TRBD1 (5 bases). The CDR3 is 19 amino acids. CDR1 is SGHVS, CDR2 FQNEAQ, per germline. The V and J ends lost 2 bases and 0 bases respectively, with 20 bases between them. Here the CDR3 reads CASSLSLGAQSSAKNIQYF. As DNA, the CDR3 is TGTGCCAGCAGCTTATCTCTTGGGGCCCAATCCTCAGCCAAAAACATTCAGTACTTC.

At least ten counts were recorded for this clonotype. The V call is TRBV12-3 or TRBV12-4, the J call TRBJ2-2, with D perhaps being TRBD1 or TRBD2 (5 bases each). V was clipped by 6 bases and J by 5 bases, with 13 bases between them. The CDR3 has 14 residues. The CDR3 here is CASSTLGTTGELFF. Written as DNA, the CDR3 is TGTGCCAGCAGCACCCTCGGGACGACCGGGGAGCTGTTTTTT.

There are many counts of this clonotype. The rearrangement links TRBV6-2 or TRBV6-3 to TRBJ2-3; the match to TRBD2 covers 11 bases. In germline, CDR1 is MNHEY, CDR2 SVGEGT. This CDR3 region has 14 residues. V trimming: 7 bases; J trimming: 7 bases; junction bases outside the gene matches: 7. For the CDR3, the DNA is TGTGCCAGCAAACCGACTAGCGGGGCCTATACGCAGTATTTT. Translating it yields CASKPTSGAYTQYF.

This rearrangement joins TRBV5-1 to TRBJ2-5; D unresolved. The CDR3 covers 13 residues. Germline loops: CDR1 SGHRS, CDR2 YFSETQ. The V and J ends lost 0 bases and 4 bases respectively, with 7 bases between them. CDR3 sequence reads: CASSLGVIETQYF. CDR3 nucleotides: TGCGCCAGCAGCTTGGGGGTAATAGAGACCCAGTACTTC. The variable domain in full, completed from reference TRBV5-1 and TRBJ2-5, reads KAGVTQTPRYLIKTRGQQVTLSCSPISGHRSVSWYQQTPGQGLQFLFEYFSETQRNKGNFPGRFSGRQFSNSRSEMNVSTLELGDSALYLCASSLGVIETQYFGPGTRLLVL.

This clonotype was picked up many times. The rearrangement links TRBV6-1 to TRBJ2-7; no reliable D call. This CDR3 is 11 amino acids long. Germline loops: CDR1 MNHNS, CDR2 SASEGT. V dropped 10 bases and J dropped 3 bases, with 10 bases sitting between them. This CDR3 is CATGSNYEQYF. CDR3 nucleotides: TGTGCCACTGGTTCCAACTACGAGCAGTACTTC.

As regards this clonotype: It may be a read error: a sequence one base away is much more abundant. The V and J genes are TRBV12-3 or TRBV12-4 and TRBJ2-1; D call uncertain. This CDR3 is built from 14 residues. V was shortened by 3 bases and J by 10 bases, with 16 bases between the two germline ends. CDR3 bases: TGTGCCAGCAGTTTGAGCCGCCGCCTCAACGAGCAGTTCTTC. Translation gives CASSLSRRLNEQFF.

V and J are TRBV7-2 and TRBJ2-3; 10 nucleotides line up with TRBD2. The V gene's germline CDR1 is SGHTA and CDR2 FQGNSA. V gave up 5 bases and J gave up 4 bases; unmatched junction bases: 9. The CDR3 has 16 residues. CDR3 nucleotide sequence: TGTGCCAGCAGCCCAATAGCGGGAGGCCCCCCAGATACGCAGTATTTT. It translates to CASSPIAGGPPDTQYF.